The clone carrying this TCR beta chain was recorded only once. Antigen specificity is unknown. This sample's time point: week 47, end of study. Every single dose of the vaccine, 300 ug of mutant IDH1 20-mer peptide, came with topical imiquimod. Astrocytomas found in donors were new, WHO grade 3 or 4, IDH1-mutant and ATRX-lost. Only in-frame clones appear in the TCRdb table, and some are missing; sequencing was by immunoSEQ multiplex PCR. This table has around 40,000 clones, less than 85% appearing once. The CDR3 runs 13 residues. CDR1 and CDR2 from the germline V gene are GTSNPN and SVGIG (reference sequence). V shed 4 bases, J shed 4 bases, and the junction held 5 bases outside the gene matches. This sample is drawn from a study of a mutant IDH1 vaccine in newly diagnosed glioma. The overall study: Standard pretreatment was either radiotherapy, temozolomide, or, for most, radiochemotherapy with temozolomide. V12 fell at week 35 and V13, the study end, at week 47.

Study-wide points: With respect to changes in top peripheral T cell clonotypes, pseudoprogression seemed unrelated.

The chain employs TRBV30 and TRBJ1-2; 8 nucleotides align to TRBD1. This TCR derives from a man aged 18 to 29 with glioma. Some clones in this sample may be carry-over from other donors' samples. The sample here was PBMCs, taken from a glioma patient whose treatment included an IDH1 peptide vaccine. The CDR3 loop reads CAWTGGVGYGYTF. Written as DNA, the CDR3 is TGTGCCTGGACAGGGGGCGTTGGCTATGGCTACACCTTC. The variable domain in full, with the rest retrieved from reference TRBV30 and TRBJ1-2, is SQTIHQWPATLVQPVGSPLSLECTVEGTSNPNLYWYRQAAGRGLQLLFYSVGIGQISSEVPQNLSASRPQDRQFILSSKKLLLSDSGFYLCAWTGGVGYGYTFGSGTRLTVV.